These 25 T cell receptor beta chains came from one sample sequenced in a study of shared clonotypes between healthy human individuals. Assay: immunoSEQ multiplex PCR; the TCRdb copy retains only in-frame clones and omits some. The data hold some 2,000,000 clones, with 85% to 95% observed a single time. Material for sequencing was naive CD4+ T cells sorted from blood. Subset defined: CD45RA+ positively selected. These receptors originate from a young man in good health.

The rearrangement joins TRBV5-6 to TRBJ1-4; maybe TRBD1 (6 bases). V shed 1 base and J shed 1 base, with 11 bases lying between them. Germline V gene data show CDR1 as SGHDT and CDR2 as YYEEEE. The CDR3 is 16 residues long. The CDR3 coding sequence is TGTGCCAGCAGCTTGAAGGGGGGCGGAACTAATGAAAAACTGTTTTTT. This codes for CASSLKGGGTNEKLFF.

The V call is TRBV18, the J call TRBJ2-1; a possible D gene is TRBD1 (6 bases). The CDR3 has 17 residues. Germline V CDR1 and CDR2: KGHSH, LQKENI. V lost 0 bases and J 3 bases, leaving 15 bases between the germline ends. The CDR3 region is CASSPPRGRGDYNEQFF. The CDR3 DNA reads TGTGCCAGCTCACCACCGAGGGGGAGAGGGGACTACAATGAGCAGTTCTTC.

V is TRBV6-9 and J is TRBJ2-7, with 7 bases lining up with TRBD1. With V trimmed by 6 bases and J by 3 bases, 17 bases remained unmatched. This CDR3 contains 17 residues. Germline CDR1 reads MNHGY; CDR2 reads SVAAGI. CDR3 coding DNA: TGTGCCAGCAGAATTGTTGTCGGAGACAGGGTTGGCTACGAGCAGTACTTC. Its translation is CASRIVVGDRVGYEQYF.

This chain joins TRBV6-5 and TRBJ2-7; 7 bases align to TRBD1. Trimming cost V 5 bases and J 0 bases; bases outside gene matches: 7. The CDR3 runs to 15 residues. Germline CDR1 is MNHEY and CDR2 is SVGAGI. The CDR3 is CASSRFGTASYEQYF. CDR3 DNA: TGTGCCAGCAGTCGTTTCGGGACAGCCTCCTACGAGCAGTACTTC.

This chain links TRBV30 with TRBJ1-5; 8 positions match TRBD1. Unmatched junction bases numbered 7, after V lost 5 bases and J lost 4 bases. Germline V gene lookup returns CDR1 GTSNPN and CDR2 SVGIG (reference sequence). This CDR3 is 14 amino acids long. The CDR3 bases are TGTGCCTGGGGGTTGACAGGGGCAAATCAGCCCCAGCATTTT. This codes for CAWGLTGANQPQHF.

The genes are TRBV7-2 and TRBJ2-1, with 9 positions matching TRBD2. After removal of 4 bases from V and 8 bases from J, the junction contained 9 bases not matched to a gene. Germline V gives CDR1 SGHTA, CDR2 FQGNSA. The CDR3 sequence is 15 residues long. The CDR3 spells CASSSLAGAIHEQFF. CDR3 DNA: TGTGCCAGCAGCTCATTAGCGGGAGCGATTCATGAGCAGTTCTTC.

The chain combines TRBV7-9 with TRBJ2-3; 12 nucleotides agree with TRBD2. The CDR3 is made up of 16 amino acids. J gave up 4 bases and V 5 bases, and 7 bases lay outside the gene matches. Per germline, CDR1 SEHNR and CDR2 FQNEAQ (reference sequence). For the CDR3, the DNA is TGTGCCAGCAGCGTTAGCCTAGCGGGGGGGTCAGATACGCAGTATTTT. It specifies CASSVSLAGGSDTQYF. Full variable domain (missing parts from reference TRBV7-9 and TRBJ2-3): DTGVSQNPRHKITKRGQNVTFRCDPISEHNRLYWYRQTLGQGPEFLTYFQNEAQLEKSRLLSDRFSAERPKGSFSTLEIQRTEQGDSAMYLCASSVSLAGGSDTQYFGPGTRLTVL.

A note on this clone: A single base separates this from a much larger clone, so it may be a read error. The DNA of the CDR3 is TGTGCCAGCAGTGGGGTCAGCACTGAAGCTTTCTTT. Encoded protein: CASSGVSTEAFF. V usage is TRBV6-5 and J usage is TRBJ1-1; D gene uncertain. V was trimmed by 5 bases and J by 4 bases, leaving 8 bases between them. The CDR3 has 12 amino acids. Germline V gives CDR1 MNHEY, CDR2 SVGAGI.

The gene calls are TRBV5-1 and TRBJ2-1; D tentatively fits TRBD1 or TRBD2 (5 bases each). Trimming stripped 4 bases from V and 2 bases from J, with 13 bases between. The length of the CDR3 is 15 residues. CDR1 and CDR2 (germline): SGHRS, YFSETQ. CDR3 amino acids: CASSGPGTPYNEQFF. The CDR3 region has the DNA TGCGCCAGCAGCGGCCCCGGGACGCCCTACAATGAGCAGTTCTTC. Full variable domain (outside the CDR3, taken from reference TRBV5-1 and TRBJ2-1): KAGVTQTPRYLIKTRGQQVTLSCSPISGHRSVSWYQQTPGQGLQFLFEYFSETQRNKGNFPGRFSGRQFSNSRSEMNVSTLELGDSALYLCASSGPGTPYNEQFFGPGTRLTVL.

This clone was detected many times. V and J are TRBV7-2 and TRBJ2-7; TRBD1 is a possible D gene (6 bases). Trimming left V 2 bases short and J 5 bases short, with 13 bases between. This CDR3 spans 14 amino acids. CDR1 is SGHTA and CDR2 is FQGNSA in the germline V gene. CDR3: CASSLNRDSHEQYF. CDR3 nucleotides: TGTGCCAGCAGCTTAAACAGGGATTCCCACGAGCAGTACTTC.

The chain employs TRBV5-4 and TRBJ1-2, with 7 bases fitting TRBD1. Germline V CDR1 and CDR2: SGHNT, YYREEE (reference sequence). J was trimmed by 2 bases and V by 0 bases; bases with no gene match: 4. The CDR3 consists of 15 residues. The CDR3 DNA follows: TGTGCCAGCAGCTTGGTTGACAGGGCGAACTATGGCTACACCTTC. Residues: CASSLVDRANYGYTF.

CDR3 sequence reads: CASSVGTGNTIYF. CDR3 bases: TGCGCCAGCAGCGTAGGCACTGGAAACACCATATATTTT. This chain joins TRBV5-1 and TRBJ1-3, with D hard to call. Per the germline V gene, CDR1 is SGHRS and CDR2 is YFSETQ. V was trimmed by 4 bases and J by 2 bases, leaving 7 bases between them. CDR3 size: 13 residues.

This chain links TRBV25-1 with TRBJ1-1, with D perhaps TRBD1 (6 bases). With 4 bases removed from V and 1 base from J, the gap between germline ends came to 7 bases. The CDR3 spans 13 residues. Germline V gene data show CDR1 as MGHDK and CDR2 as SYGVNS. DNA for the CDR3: TGTGCCAGCAGTGGACAGGAGAACACTGAAGCTTTCTTT. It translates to CASSGQENTEAFF.

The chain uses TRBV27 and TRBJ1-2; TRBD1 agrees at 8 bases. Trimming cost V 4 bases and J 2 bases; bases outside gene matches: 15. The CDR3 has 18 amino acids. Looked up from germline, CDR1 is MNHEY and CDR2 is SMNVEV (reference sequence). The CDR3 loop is CASSYRGGERGENYGYTF. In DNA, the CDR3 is TGTGCCAGCAGTTACAGGGGGGGCGAGAGGGGCGAGAACTATGGCTACACCTTC.

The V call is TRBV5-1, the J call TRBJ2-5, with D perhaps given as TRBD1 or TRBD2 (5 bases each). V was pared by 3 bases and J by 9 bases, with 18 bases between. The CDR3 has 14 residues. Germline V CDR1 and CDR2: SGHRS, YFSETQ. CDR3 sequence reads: CASSSSGPGIAQYF. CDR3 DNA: TGCGCCAGCAGCTCGTCAGGGCCCGGGATCGCCCAGTACTTC.

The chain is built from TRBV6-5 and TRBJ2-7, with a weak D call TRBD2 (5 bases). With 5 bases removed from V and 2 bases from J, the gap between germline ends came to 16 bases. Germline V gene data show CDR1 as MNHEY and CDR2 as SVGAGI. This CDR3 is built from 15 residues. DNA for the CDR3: TGTGCCAGCAGTCCCCGGGATTTTTCCCCCTACGAGCAGTACTTC. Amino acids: CASSPRDFSPYEQYF.

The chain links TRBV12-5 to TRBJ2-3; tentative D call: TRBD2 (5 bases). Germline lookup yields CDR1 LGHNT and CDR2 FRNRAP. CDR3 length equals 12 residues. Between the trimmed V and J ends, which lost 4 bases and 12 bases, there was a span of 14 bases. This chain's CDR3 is CASGSREPRQYF. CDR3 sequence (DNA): TGTGCTAGTGGTTCCCGGGAACCCCGTCAGTATTTT.

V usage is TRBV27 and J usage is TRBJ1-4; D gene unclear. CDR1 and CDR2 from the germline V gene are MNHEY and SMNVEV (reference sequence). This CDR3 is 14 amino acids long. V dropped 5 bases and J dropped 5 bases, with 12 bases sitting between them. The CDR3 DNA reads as TGTGCCAGCAGTCCCCTAATGCTAAATGAAAAACTGTTTTTT. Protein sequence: CASSPLMLNEKLFF.

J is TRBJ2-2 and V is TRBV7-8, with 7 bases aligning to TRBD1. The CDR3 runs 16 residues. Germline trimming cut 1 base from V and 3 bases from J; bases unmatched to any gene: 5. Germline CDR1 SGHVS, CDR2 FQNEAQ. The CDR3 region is CASSLGRGKDTGELFF. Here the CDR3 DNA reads TGTGCCAGCAGCTTAGGCAGGGGGAAGGACACCGGGGAGCTGTTTTTT. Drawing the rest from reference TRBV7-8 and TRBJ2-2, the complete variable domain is GAGVSQSPRYKVAKRGQDVALRCDPISGHVSLFWYQQALGQGPEFLTYFQNEAQLDKSGLPSDRFFAERPEGSVSTLKIQRTQQEDSAVYLCASSLGRGKDTGELFFGEGSRLTVL.

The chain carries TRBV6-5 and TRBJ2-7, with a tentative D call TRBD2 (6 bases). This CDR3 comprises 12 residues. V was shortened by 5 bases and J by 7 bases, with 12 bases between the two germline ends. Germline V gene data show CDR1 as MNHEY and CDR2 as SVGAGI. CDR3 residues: CASSELAREQYF. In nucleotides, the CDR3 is TGTGCCAGCAGTGAACTAGCACGGGAGCAGTACTTC.

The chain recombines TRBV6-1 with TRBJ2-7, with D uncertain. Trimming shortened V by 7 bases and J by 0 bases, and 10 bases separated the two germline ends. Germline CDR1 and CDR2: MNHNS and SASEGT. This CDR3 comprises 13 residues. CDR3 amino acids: CASTHSPSYEQYF. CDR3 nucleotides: TGTGCCAGCACACACTCCCCCTCCTACGAGCAGTACTTC.

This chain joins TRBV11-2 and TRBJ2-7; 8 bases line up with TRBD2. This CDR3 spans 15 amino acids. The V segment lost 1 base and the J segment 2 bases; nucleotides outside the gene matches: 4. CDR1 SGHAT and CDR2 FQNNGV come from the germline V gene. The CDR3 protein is CASSLGDSGTYEQYF. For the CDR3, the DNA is TGTGCCAGCAGCTTAGGTGATAGCGGGACCTACGAGCAGTACTTC. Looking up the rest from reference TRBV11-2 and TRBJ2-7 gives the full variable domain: EAGVAQSPRYKIIEKRQSVAFWCNPISGHATLYWYQQILGQGPKLLIQFQNNGVVDDSQLPKDRFSAERLKGVDSTLKIQPAKLEDSAVYLCASSLGDSGTYEQYFGPGTRLTVT.

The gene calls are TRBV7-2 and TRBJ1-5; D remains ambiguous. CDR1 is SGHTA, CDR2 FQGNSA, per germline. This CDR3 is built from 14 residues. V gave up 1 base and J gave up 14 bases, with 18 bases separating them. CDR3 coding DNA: TGTGCCAGCAGCTTAGAAACCCTGGCAGTGGAAAAGCATTTT. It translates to CASSLETLAVEKHF.

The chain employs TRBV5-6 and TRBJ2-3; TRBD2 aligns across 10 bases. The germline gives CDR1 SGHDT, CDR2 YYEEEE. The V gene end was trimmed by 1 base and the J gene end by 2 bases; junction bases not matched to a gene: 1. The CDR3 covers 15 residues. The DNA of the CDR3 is TGTGCCAGCAGCTTGACTAGCGGGGTCACAGATACGCAGTATTTT. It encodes CASSLTSGVTDTQYF.

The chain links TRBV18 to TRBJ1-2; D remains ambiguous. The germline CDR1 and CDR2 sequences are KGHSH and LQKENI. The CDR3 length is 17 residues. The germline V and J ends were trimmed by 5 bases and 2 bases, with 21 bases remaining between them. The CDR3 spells CASSSLPGSPSNYGYTF. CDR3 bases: TGTGCCAGCTCATCACTTCCGGGCAGCCCTTCGAACTATGGCTACACCTTC.